The sequence of this T cell receptor beta chain was determined in a study of neurological immune-mediated disorders. Overall study results and limits: Multiple sclerosis was found to have the least TCR clonal expansion, below healthy controls, and HTLV-1-associated myelopathy the most. None of the CDR3 amino acid sequences found in expanded clones was shared across subjects. This suggests that the TCR-beta repertoires were private in all groups.

The CDR3 has 12 residues. V was trimmed by 4 bases and J by 7 bases, leaving 7 bases between them. TCRdb fed the 5' RACE reads into MiXCR, producing one record per CDR3 protein. The table shows tens of thousands of distinct CDR3 sequences, with 10% occurring only once. The unsorted libraries originated from 2 million PBMCs that had been stored at -80 C. The table lists this clonotype with a few counts. Its antigen is as yet unknown. V gene TRBV12-3 or TRBV12-4 combines with J gene TRBJ2-2; no definite D call. The sample comprised PBMCs. The receptor's source is a man in his forties in good health. The CDR3 bases are TGTGCCAGCAGTTCGTGGGGCGGGGAGCTGTTTTTT. It specifies CASSSWGGELFF.